Listed below are T cell receptor beta chains from one sample, sequenced in a study of control samples from healthy donors and cancer patients. Only in-frame clones appear in the TCRdb table, and some are missing; sequencing was by immunoSEQ multiplex PCR. The sample has around 130,000 clones, 80% to 95% seen once; the top ten hold 8.6%. Material for sequencing was blood. All receptors derive from a man aged 18 to 29 in good health. The CDR3 runs from the conserved cysteine through the conserved F or W. The order of the fields is CDR3 length, J gene, V gene, clone size, D gene, CDR3 DNA, CDR3 protein. D genes are given only for firm matches. Clone sizes are given selectively: once, few, many, or a class where the clone is expanded.

len: 17; j_gene: TRBJ1-2; v_gene: TRBV5-4; abundance: NA; d_gene: TRBD1; CDR3nt: TGTGCCAGCAGCCCCAAGACCGGGACAGGATTTTTTTATGGCTACACCTTC; CDR3aa: CASSPKTGTGFFYGYTF
len: 13; j_gene: TRBJ1-5; v_gene: TRBV21-1; abundance: NA; d_gene: NA; CDR3nt: TGTGCCAGCAGCCCGGGGAGCAATCAGCCCCAGCATTTT; CDR3aa: CASSPGSNQPQHF
len: 13; j_gene: TRBJ2-7; v_gene: TRBV7-2; abundance: NA; d_gene: NA; CDR3nt: TGTGCCAGCAGCTTAGTCCGGACGTACGAGCAGTACTTC; CDR3aa: CASSLVRTYEQYF
len: 16; j_gene: TRBJ1-4; v_gene: TRBV4-2; abundance: NA; d_gene: NA; CDR3nt: TGTGCCAGCAGCCAAACATCGGGTACAACTAATGAAAAACTGTTTTTT; CDR3aa: CASSQTSGTTNEKLFF
len: 15; j_gene: TRBJ2-1; v_gene: TRBV3-1/TRBV3-2; abundance: NA; d_gene: TRBD2; CDR3nt: TGTGCCAGCAGCAGGGAGGGGAACTCCTACAATGAGCAGTTCTTC; CDR3aa: CASSREGNSYNEQFF
len: 13; j_gene: TRBJ1-5; v_gene: TRBV19; abundance: NA; d_gene: NA; CDR3nt: TGTGCCAGTAAGGACCGATCCGATCAGCCCCAGCATTTT; CDR3aa: CASKDRSDQPQHF
len: 16; j_gene: TRBJ2-3; v_gene: TRBV7-9; abundance: NA; d_gene: TRBD2; CDR3nt: TGTGCCAGCAGATCTAAGCGGGGGGCCGAGTGGGATACGCAGTATTTT; CDR3aa: CASRSKRGAEWDTQYF
len: 15; j_gene: TRBJ2-1; v_gene: TRBV3-1/TRBV3-2; abundance: NA; d_gene: TRBD2; CDR3nt: TGTGCCAGCAGCCTCGGGACTAGCGGCTACAATGAGCAGTTCTTC; CDR3aa: CASSLGTSGYNEQFF
len: 15; j_gene: TRBJ2-2; v_gene: TRBV24-1; abundance: NA; d_gene: NA; CDR3nt: TGTGCCACCAGTGATACAAGACATGACACCGGGGAGCTGTTTTTT; CDR3aa: CATSDTRHDTGELFF
len: 14; j_gene: TRBJ2-5; v_gene: TRBV9; abundance: NA; d_gene: TRBD1; CDR3nt: TGTGCCAGCAGCGCTACGGGACAGGGAGAGACCCAGTACTTC; CDR3aa: CASSATGQGETQYF
len: 12; j_gene: TRBJ1-5; v_gene: TRBV6-5; abundance: NA; d_gene: NA; CDR3nt: TGTGCCAGCGGTTTAGACAATCAGCCCCAGCATTTT; CDR3aa: CASGLDNQPQHF
len: 12; j_gene: TRBJ1-2; v_gene: TRBV10-3; abundance: NA; d_gene: NA; CDR3nt: TGTGCCATCAAGAGTACTAACTATGGCTACACCTTC; CDR3aa: CAIKSTNYGYTF
len: 15; j_gene: TRBJ1-2; v_gene: TRBV4-1; abundance: few; d_gene: NA; CDR3nt: TGCGCCAGCAGCCAAGATACTTGGACAGACTATGGCTACACCTTC; CDR3aa: CASSQDTWTDYGYTF
len: 12; j_gene: TRBJ2-7; v_gene: TRBV6-2/TRBV6-3; abundance: NA; d_gene: NA; CDR3nt: TGTGCCAGCAGTTACGGCGCCAACGAGCAGTACTTC; CDR3aa: CASSYGANEQYF
len: 14; j_gene: TRBJ1-1; v_gene: TRBV30; abundance: NA; d_gene: TRBD1; CDR3nt: TGTGCCTGGAGTACCGGACAGGGGAACACTGAAGCTTTCTTT; CDR3aa: CAWSTGQGNTEAFF